This T cell receptor (beta chain) was retrieved from a study of identifying expanded T cells in peripheral blood. Overall study findings and caveats: Over around two and four weeks, about 15 and 19 clones changed, versus 1.2 between replicates. Across healthy donors, higher total template counts meant significantly greater roughly 2-week count variance.

Collection occurred without any documented infections or immune events in donors. Repertoires were generated with immunoSEQ multiplex PCR, while TCRdb's copy carries only in-frame clones and drops some. Among 60,000 to 80,000 clones listed, 90% were seen once. Concerning this clone: Its specificity is not known.

Sequenced input: blood. The origin of this receptor is a person aged 18-69 years in good health.

CDR3 protein: CAWSFYSGNTIYF. Here the CDR3 DNA reads TGTGCCTGGAGTTTTTACTCTGGAAACACCATATATTTT. This chain links TRBV30 with TRBJ1-3, with unresolved D. From germline, CDR1 is GTSNPN and CDR2 SVGIG (reference sequence). The V gene lost 2 bases and the J gene lost 0 bases, with 5 bases spanning the gap. The CDR3 sequence is 13 residues long.